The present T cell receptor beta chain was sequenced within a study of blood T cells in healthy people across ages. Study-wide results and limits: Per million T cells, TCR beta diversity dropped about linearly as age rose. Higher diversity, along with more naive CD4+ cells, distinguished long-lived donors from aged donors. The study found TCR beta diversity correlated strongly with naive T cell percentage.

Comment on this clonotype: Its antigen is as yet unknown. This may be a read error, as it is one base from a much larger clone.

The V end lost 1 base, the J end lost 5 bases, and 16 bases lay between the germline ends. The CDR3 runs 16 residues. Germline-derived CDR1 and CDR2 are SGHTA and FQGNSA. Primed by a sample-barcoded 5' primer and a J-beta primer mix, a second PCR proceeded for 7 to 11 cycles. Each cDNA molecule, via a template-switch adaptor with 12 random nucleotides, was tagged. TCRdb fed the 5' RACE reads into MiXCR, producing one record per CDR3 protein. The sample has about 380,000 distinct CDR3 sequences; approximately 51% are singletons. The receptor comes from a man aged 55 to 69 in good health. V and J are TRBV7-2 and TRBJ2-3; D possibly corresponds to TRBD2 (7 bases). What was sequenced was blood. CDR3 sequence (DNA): TGTGCCAGCAGCTTAGTAGGGGGAGGGCGGTTAGATACGCAGTATTTT. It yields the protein CASSLVGGGRLDTQYF.